This TCR beta chain was found in a study of T cells in Graves' hyperthyroidism and ophthalmopathy. The study, taken as a whole, reports: Separating ophthalmopathy from stable hyperthyroidism was achieved by a 13 V-J model. Blood also carried most thyroid clonotypes expanded above 0.001.

Amplification yielded TCR beta CDR3 regions, with RNA transcripts as the source. Researchers ran a first-round RT-PCR on the TCR CDR3 using the HTBI primer set. TCRdb redid the calling of the multiplex PCR reads with MiXCR, one entry per CDR3 protein. The table lists 600,000 or so distinct CDR3 sequences, about 45% of them singletons. The ends lost 3 bases at V and 4 bases at J; junction bases unmatched: 0. Looked up from germline, CDR1 is DFQATT and CDR2 is SNEGSKA (reference sequence). The CDR3 covers 14 residues. This clonotype has a handful of counts. The antigen remains unidentified. Source material: peripheral blood or thyroid tissue (not recorded which). This TCR came from a woman aged 18-29 years with Graves' hyperthyroidism. The chain uses TRBV20-1 and TRBJ2-6; 10 nucleotides agree with TRBD1. DNA for the CDR3: TGCAGTGCTAGGGACAGGGGGGGGGCCAACGTCCTGACTTTC. Its protein product is CSARDRGGANVLTF.